The sample holds a few counts of the clone carrying this T cell receptor beta chain. This sample was taken from a study of PD-1 blockade in mismatch repair-deficient tumors. This CDR3 has 16 residues. The data were produced by immunoSEQ multiplex PCR, yet TCRdb's version contains in-frame clones alone and is incomplete. Of over 30,000 clones in the sample, less than 90% are singletons; the top ten hold roughly 3.5%. This chain links TRBV21-1 with TRBJ2-1; TRBD1, as called in the table, went unchecked against the DNA. TRBV21-1 counts as a pseudogene. The clonotype comes from an adult with mismatch repair-deficient cancer. The sequencing here drew on PBMCs, taken approximately 6 weeks after starting pembrolizumab. This CDR3 is CASSHTGTGDDNEQFF. The DNA for the CDR3 is TGTGCCAGCAGTCACACCGGGACAGGGGACGACAATGAGCAGTTCTTC.